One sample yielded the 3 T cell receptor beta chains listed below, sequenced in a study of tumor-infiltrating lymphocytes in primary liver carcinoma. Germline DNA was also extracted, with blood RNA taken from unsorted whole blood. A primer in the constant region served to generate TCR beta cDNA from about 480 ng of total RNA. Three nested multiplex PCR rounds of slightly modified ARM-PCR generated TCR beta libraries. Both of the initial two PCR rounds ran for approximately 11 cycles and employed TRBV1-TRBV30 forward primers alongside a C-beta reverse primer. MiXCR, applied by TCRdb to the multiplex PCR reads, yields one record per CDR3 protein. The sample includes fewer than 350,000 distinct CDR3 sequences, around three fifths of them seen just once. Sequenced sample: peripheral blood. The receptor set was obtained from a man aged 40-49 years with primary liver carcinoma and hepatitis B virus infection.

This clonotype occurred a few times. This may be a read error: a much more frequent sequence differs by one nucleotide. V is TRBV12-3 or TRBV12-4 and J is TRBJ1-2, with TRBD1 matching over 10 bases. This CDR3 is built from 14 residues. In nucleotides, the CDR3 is TGTGTCAGCTCGACAGGGGGCGAAGGCTATGGCTACACCTTC. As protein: CVSSTGGEGYGYTF.

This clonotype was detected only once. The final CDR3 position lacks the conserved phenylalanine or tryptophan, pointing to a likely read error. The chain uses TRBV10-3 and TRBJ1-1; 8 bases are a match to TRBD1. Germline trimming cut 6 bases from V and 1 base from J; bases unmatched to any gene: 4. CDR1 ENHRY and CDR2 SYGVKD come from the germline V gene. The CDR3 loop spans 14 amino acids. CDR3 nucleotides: TGTGCCATCAGGATAGACAGGGGGAACACTGAAGCTTTCATT. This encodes CAIRIDRGNTEAFI.

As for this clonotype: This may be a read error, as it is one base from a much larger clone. In DNA form, the CDR3 reads TGTGCCAGCAGCTGGGACAGAGAGATCTATGGCTACACCTTC. Its translation is CASSWDREIYGYTF. This sequence joins TRBV5-6 and TRBJ1-2; 7 bases are shared with TRBD1. Trimming at V came to 3 bases and at J to 4 bases, leaving 6 bases not matched to a gene. CDR1 is SGHDT and CDR2 is YYEEEE in the germline V gene. CDR3 length: 14 residues.